This T cell receptor beta chain was captured in a study of blood T cells in healthy people across ages. Study results and caveats: Per million T cells, TCR beta diversity dropped roughly linearly as age increased.

With respect to this clonotype: Its antigen is still unknown.

A sample-barcoded 5' primer and a J-beta primer mix were used in a second PCR of about 6 to 12 cycles. The template-switch adaptor, which had 12 random nucleotides, put a tag on each cDNA molecule. TCRdb redid the calling of the 5' RACE reads with MiXCR, one entry per CDR3 protein. The table shows about 400,000 distinct CDR3 sequences, with more than 45% occurring only once. J lost 5 bases, V lost 2 bases, and 2 bases had no gene match. This CDR3 has 14 amino acids. Donation came from healthy Caucasian individuals in Russia who were aged roughly 6 to 95. The study isolated at least 6.5 million PBMCs from each sample.

Input material: blood. V and J are TRBV12-3 or TRBV12-4 and TRBJ2-1, with 8 bases that match TRBD2. The sequence came from a man aged 55-75 years in good health. The CDR3 region is CASSLMGLDNEQFF. In DNA form, the CDR3 reads TGTGCCAGCAGTTTAATGGGACTAGACAATGAGCAGTTCTTC.